These T cell receptor beta chains were read from a single sample in a study of cytomegalovirus exposure and HLA in healthy donors. The protocol was immunoSEQ multiplex PCR, while the TCRdb copy is restricted to in-frame clones and leaves out a portion. The table shows more than 150,000 clones, with about four fifths occurring only once. Input material: PBMCs. Receptor source: a woman aged 25 to 39 in good health and CMV-seronegative. The CDR3 runs from the conserved cysteine through the conserved F or W. A D gene is named only where the DNA matches it firmly. Part of the rows lack a size; the others show once, few, many or a class for expanded clones.

j_call	clone_size	d_call	v_call	cdr3_nt	cdr3_aa
TRBJ2-5	-	-	TRBV6-5	TGTGCCAGCAGTTACATACGCTCAGATTACCAAGAGACCCAGTACTTC	CASSYIRSDYQETQYF
TRBJ1-2	-	-	TRBV19	TGTGCCAGTAGTATAGCTACAGGGCGTAACTATGGCTACACCTTC	CASSIATGRNYGYTF
TRBJ2-7	few	TRBD1	TRBV5-6	TGTGCCAGCAGTTTGACAGGGGGCAACTCCTACGAGCAGTACTTC	CASSLTGGNSYEQYF
TRBJ1-5	once	TRBD1	TRBV4-1	TGCGCCAGCAGCCAACTGACAGGGAATCAGCCCCAGCATTTT	CASSQLTGNQPQHF
TRBJ1-4	-	-	TRBV7-6	TGTGCCAGCAGCTTATATGGGGGGGGAGGGCGTGAAAAACTGTTTTTT	CASSLYGGGGREKLFF
TRBJ1-6	-	-	TRBV11-2	TGTGCCAGCAGCTTAGCAGGGAACAATTCACCCCTCCACTTT	CASSLAGNNSPLHF
TRBJ1-2	-	-	TRBV27	TGTGCCAGCCGCCCCAGGGGCCGTCCCGATTCCGGCTACACCTTC	CASRPRGRPDSGYTF
TRBJ1-2	-	-	TRBV25-1	TGTGCCGTATACCCCCGACACGACTATGGCTACACCTTC	CAVYPRHDYGYTF
TRBJ1-1	-	TRBD1	TRBV5-4	TGTGCCAGCAGCCAATTTTTGACAGACAGGGGGCTTAAAACTGAAGCTTTCTTT	CASSQFLTDRGLKTEAFF
TRBJ2-5	-	-	TRBV5-1	TGCGCCAGCAGCTTGAATCCTCAAGAGACCCAGTACTTC	CASSLNPQETQYF
TRBJ2-2	-	-	TRBV4-2	TGTGCCAGCAGCTCCATCGGTTCGAACTCCGCCGGGGAGCTGTTTTTT	CASSSIGSNSAGELFF
TRBJ2-4	-	-	TRBV13	TGTGCCAGCAGCCCCGACTTGAAAAACATTCAGTACTTC	CASSPDLKNIQYF
TRBJ1-5	-	-	TRBV5-1	TGCGCCAGCAGCTTGACAGGGATTAGCAATCAGCCCCAGCATTTT	CASSLTGISNQPQHF
TRBJ1-2	-	-	TRBV7-2	TGTGCCAGCAGCTTGGTCCCCCAGGGTAAAGGCTATGGCTACACCTTC	CASSLVPQGKGYGYTF
TRBJ2-1	few	TRBD2	TRBV11-1	TGTGCCAGCAGCTCGGGACTAGCGGGGGGTGCCTACAATGAGCAGTTCTTC	CASSSGLAGGAYNEQFF
TRBJ1-4	-	-	TRBV6-1	TGTGCCAGCAGTGAAATGCAGGGAGGCGAAAAACTGTTTTTT	CASSEMQGGEKLFF
TRBJ1-1	-	-	TRBV29-1	TGCAGCGTCCCACTAGTATCCGCCGGGGGAGCTTTCTTT	CSVPLVSAGGAFF
TRBJ1-1	-	TRBD1	TRBV11-1	TGTGCCAGCAGCCCAGGGACAGGGCGGACTGAAGCTTTCTTT	CASSPGTGRTEAFF
TRBJ1-1	-	-	TRBV29-1	TGCAGCTCCAGACAGGATTCTGAAGCTTTCTTT	CSSRQDSEAFF
TRBJ2-1	-	TRBD2	TRBV27	TGTGCCAGCGGACGACTAGCGGGGGGGCTGGGTGGGGTCGATGAGCAGTTCTTC	CASGRLAGGLGGVDEQFF
TRBJ1-2	-	-	TRBV30	TGTGCCTGGAGTGTACTACGAACTAACTATGGCTACACCTTC	CAWSVLRTNYGYTF
TRBJ1-6	few	TRBD1	TRBV10-3	TGTGCCATCAGGTTGACAGGGATCAATTCACCCCTCCACTTT	CAIRLTGINSPLHF
TRBJ1-5	-	TRBD1	TRBV6-1	TGTGCCAGCACTTCGGGACAGGGTAATCAGCCCCAGCATTTT	CASTSGQGNQPQHF
TRBJ1-1	few	-	TRBV5-5	TGTGCCAGCAGCTCGGGACACTTTGAAGCTTTCTTT	CASSSGHFEAFF